This T cell receptor beta chain was obtained from a study of blood T cell repertoires in COVID-19. Study summary: There were acute and convalescent COVID-19 samples, and they came from the United States, Italy and Spain. The cDNA or gDNA used as material had been derived from T cells, B-cell-depleted T cells, or PBMCs.

Methods used by the authors: Amplification with reference gene primers provided the estimates of nucleated cell counts. Profiled with immunoSEQ multiplex PCR; TCRdb holds only in-frame clones, not every one. The V and J calls and clone size are taken from that table; D and trimming were inferred from the DNA. Of hundreds of thousands of clones listed, roughly 80% were seen once; the top ten hold about 9.6%. This CDR3 contains 12 residues. V was trimmed by 3 bases and J by 5 bases, leaving 7 bases between them. The germline V gene encodes CDR1 SGHRS and CDR2 YFSETQ. This TCR was sampled from a man aged 80 or over with acute or convalescent COVID-19. Sequenced input: peripheral blood. V and J are TRBV5-1 and TRBJ2-3; D possibly corresponds to TRBD1 (5 bases). The CDR3 loop reads CASSSQGDTQYF. In DNA form, the CDR3 reads TGCGCCAGCAGCTCGCAGGGAGATACGCAGTATTTT.